This T cell receptor (beta chain) derives from a study of cytomegalovirus exposure and HLA in healthy donors (dated by TCRdb to 2016 to 2017). About the full investigation: In an earlier analysis of under 600 of the donors, 250 to 350 Gb of sequence data and 90 million to 120 million unique TCR beta sequences from 150 million to 200 million T cells were reported. An early release covering more than 500 HLA-typed donors comprised 250 to 350 gigabases of sequencing data and around 85 million unique TCR sequences. Of the 398 genotyped donors, 65% to 90% fell in the genetic ancestry cluster associated with self-reported Caucasian donors. The study was designed to test whether signatures of past pathogen exposure could be identified by cataloging public T cell receptors. The study profiled the T cell repertoires of 500 to 800 subjects by immunosequencing and related them to cytomegalovirus serostatus. Along with the 666-subject first cohort, a separate validation cohort of about 110 different subjects was used. To predict cytomegalovirus infection status, the study brought together high-throughput TCR immunosequencing, statistical association of individual TCRs with disease status, and machine learning. In a later analysis, previously published TCR beta repertoires from roughly 710 donors were re-analyzed and high-resolution HLA genotyping was added so that TCR occurrence patterns could be studied. In the later analysis, no new phenotypic data were used to find candidate immune exposures; instead, reliance was placed on TCR beta sequences and their occurrence across donors. To decide whether each TCR beta V gene segment behaved as functional or pseudogenic, an earlier analysis of fewer than 750 of the donors relied on high-throughput TCR beta sequencing. Donor age, sex, ethnicity and CMV serostatus were compiled together with the repertoire data. Genome-wide SNP genotypes for about three fifths of the roughly 670 donors were used in a later genetic analysis, which treated that subset as a discovery cohort. All discovery cohort repertoires had been generated on a single sequencing platform. HLA typing included class I and class II loci at four-digit resolution. Typing coverage varied by locus: roughly 620-630 donors for A, B, C, DRB1 and DQB1; approximately 560 for DQA1; approximately 610 for DPA1; roughly 470 for DPB1. Roughly five DR-DQ haplotypes were treated as single units for association and clustering because of strong linkage in the cohort. Among about 400 genotyped donors of the cohort, an average of roughly 230,000 unique TCR beta nucleotide sequences was sequenced per donor, of which approximately 19% were non-productive. On the study overall, not on this receptor specifically: A total of 150 to 200 TCR beta chains were listed by the study as associated with cytomegalovirus. In an earlier analysis of about 550 of the donors, most TCR beta V segments were observed in productive rearrangements about 90% or about 30% of the time, broadly matching IMGT annotations. Because HLA typing was missing for some donors at each locus, association tests included only the typed subset. A few of the identified cytomegalovirus-associated TCR beta chains were confirmed in vitro to be specific for cytomegalovirus antigens. A later analysis associated approximately 17,000 TCR beta sequences with specific HLA alleles at a false discovery rate of 0.05. The cohort was sequenced for TCR beta chains only, and without alpha or paired-chain data the features that could be detected were limited. A later analysis found that HLA-associated TCR beta chains were more clonally expanded and had lower generation probabilities than equally common non-associated chains. In a later analysis, several top co-occurrence clusters were reported to appear linked to parvovirus B19, influenza, CMV and Epstein-Barr virus. A cluster of highly shared sequence variants was judged likely to represent a technical artifact of the sequencing pipeline. The authors suggested that the approach could potentially be extended to other disease states and immunological phenotypes. V-gene and J-gene trimming of TCR beta chains was associated with a missense DCLRE1C variant in a later genetic analysis, and the association was replicated in an independent cohort. Compared with the 666-donor mean, donors in an Asian-associated ancestry cluster had fewer N-insertions in productive TCRs, according to a later genetic analysis. For the cohort, immune exposure information was limited to CMV serostatus. In a later analysis, TCR association rates were found to vary across HLA loci, with the most associated TCRs seen for DRB1 alleles and the fewest for HLA-C alleles. The presence/absence analyses assumed that sequencing depth was roughly uniform across donors, and that assumption may not be true. Assigning TCR associations to individual alleles was difficult when HLA alleles, especially DR and DQ, strongly co-occurred. In a later analysis, most CMV-associated TCR beta chains were found to appear HLA-restricted, with HLA associations seemingly driven largely by CMV exposure. While some public TCRs were present in many individuals, most TCR sequences turned up only very rarely across donors. Over 15 rarely observed V segments, including chromosome 9 orphons, were excluded from the earlier analysis of several hundred of the donors because counts were too low. Cytomegalovirus status was reported to be diagnosed by the classifier with high specificity and sensitivity in both the original and validation cohorts. Some IMGT-functional V segments, including TRBV6-2 and TRBV6-3, could not be distinguished by the 87-base-pair reads and were therefore excluded. Correlated functional status among segregating V segments might be attributable to linkage disequilibrium, but an unknown experimental factor could not be ruled out. A further reported finding was that TCR beta sequences accurately predicted the HLA-A and HLA-B alleles for most subjects in the first cohort.

Library preparation used the immunoSEQ multiplex PCR assay. For the multiplex PCR, a mixture combining 60 forward primers for TCR Vbeta segments and 13 reverse primers for TCR Jbeta segments was used. A multiplex PCR assay on genomic DNA amplified the CDR3 region of rearranged TCR beta genes. Amplified TCR beta libraries were sequenced as 87-base-pair reads on the Illumina HiSeq System. The authors' pipeline ran thus. Across the roughly 600 repertoires, a later analysis counted 80 million or so unique TCR beta chains, 9.5 million to 12 million of which were shared by at least two donors. To remove PCR and sequencing errors, raw reads were error-corrected and collapsed into unique sequences using a nearest-neighbor algorithm that merged closely related sequences. V, D and J gene segments were assigned by aligning CDR3 sequences to IMGT reference sequences. Each retained sequence needed at least a six-nucleotide match to both a V gene segment and a J gene segment. A rearrangement counted as productive if the CDR3 had no stop codons and remained in frame with V and J, and every other rearrangement counted as non-productive. Following IMGT convention, CDR3 was defined as the stretch from the second conserved V-encoded cysteine to the conserved J-encoded phenylalanine. The earlier analysis of more than 450 of the donors excluded sequences that lacked an unambiguous match to a single V gene segment. An earlier analysis of 450 to 650 of the donors called V segments functional above 56.7% productive rearrangements and segregating when the between-donor standard deviation exceeded 5%. A statistical classification framework was built to diagnose cytomegalovirus status from the catalog of TCR beta chain sequences. A later analysis assigned V and J genes by comparing TCR nucleotide sequences with IMGT/GENE-DB human TR gene sequences. In a later analysis, CDR3 sequences and most-parsimonious VDJ recombination scenarios were assigned using the TCRdist pipeline. In a later analysis, each TCR beta chain was defined by its CDR3 amino acid sequence together with its V-gene family, and reads without a unique V-gene family were excluded. A later analysis removed 500 to 600 highly shared, low-generation-probability nucleotide sequences to deal with suspected cross-contamination and a sequencing artifact. A later analysis calculated a clonal expansion index for each public chain from normalized within-repertoire ranks of inferred template counts. In a later analysis, generation probabilities were computed using a VDJ recombination model fitted to out-of-frame rearrangements, and the results were checked against IGoR. In a later analysis, hypergeometric tests were used to score TCR-TCR, TCR-HLA and TCR-CMV co-occurrence, with a repertoire-size bias correction applied to TCR pairs. A later analysis estimated false discovery rates by permuting HLA or CMV assignments 20 times. A later analysis grouped co-occurring TCRs with DBSCAN, adding TCRdist sequence similarity when clustering within HLA-allele-positive subsets. Repertoires with fewer than 30,000 or more than 120,000 public chains were left out of co-occurrence clustering, as were four to six repertoires with anomalous nucleotide sharing. Held by TCRdb, this immuneACCESS table contains in-frame sequences only and omits some clones. Under half of the omission traces to an unresolved V gene where checked; the cause of the rest is unknown. V, J and clone size reflect that table, while D and trimming were determined from the DNA. The sample table contains about 150,000 clones; only one count was recorded for approximately 80% of them. The top ten clonotypes cover about 2% of the sample.

Reading from cysteine to phenylalanine, the CDR3 counts 13 amino acids. The read is trimmed to its CDR3 DNA, 39 bases read in frame from base 1. For CDR1 and CDR2, the germline V gene lists MDHEN and SYDVKM. For this chain, trimming is 9 bases at the V end and 10 bases at the J end, and the number of junction bases without a gene match is 10. Concerning this clone: Its specific antigen is unknown. No much larger clone exists at a distance of one base, and base qualities are not known.

The cohort consisted of hundreds of healthy bone marrow donors. At the time of sampling, every cohort member was nominally healthy, though immune exposures that went unrecorded were likely present. The donor tested CMV seronegative, placing the donor among the approximately 400 seronegative members of the cohort. A peripheral blood sample was collected from each donor, and TCR beta sequencing was performed on peripheral blood mononuclear cells. The Qiagen DNeasy Blood Extraction Kit was used to extract genomic DNA from the blood cell samples. What was sequenced was PBMCs. Recombination linked TRBV28 to TRBJ1-5; TRBD1 fits 9 bases in the junction. This TCR was recovered from a woman aged 40 to 50 in good health and CMV-seronegative. The nucleotide sequence is given as TGTGCCAGTCATGGACAGGGGAGTCTTCCCCAGCATTTT. This sequence encodes CASHGQGSLPQHF.